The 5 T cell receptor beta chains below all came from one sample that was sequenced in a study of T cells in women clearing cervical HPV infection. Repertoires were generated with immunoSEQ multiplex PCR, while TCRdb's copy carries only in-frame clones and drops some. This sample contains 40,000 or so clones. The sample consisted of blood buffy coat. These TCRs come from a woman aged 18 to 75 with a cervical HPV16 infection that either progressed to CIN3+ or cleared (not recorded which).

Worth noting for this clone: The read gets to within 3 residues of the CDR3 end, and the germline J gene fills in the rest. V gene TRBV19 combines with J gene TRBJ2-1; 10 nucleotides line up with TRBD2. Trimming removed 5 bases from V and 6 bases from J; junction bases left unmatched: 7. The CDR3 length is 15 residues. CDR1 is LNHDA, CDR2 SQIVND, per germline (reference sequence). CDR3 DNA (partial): TGTGCCAGTAGTGAACTAGCGGGACGGGTCAATGAG. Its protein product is CASSELAGRVNE. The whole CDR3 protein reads CASSELAGRVNEQFF.

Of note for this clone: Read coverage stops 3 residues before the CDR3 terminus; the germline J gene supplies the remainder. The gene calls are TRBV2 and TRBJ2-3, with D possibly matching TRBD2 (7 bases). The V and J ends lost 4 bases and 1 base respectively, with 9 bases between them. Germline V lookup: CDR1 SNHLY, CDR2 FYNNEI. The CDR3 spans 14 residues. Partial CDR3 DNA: TGTGCCAGCAGTGGAGGGGGGGGCACAGATACG. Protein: CASSGGGGTDT. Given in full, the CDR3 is CASSGGGGTDTQYF.

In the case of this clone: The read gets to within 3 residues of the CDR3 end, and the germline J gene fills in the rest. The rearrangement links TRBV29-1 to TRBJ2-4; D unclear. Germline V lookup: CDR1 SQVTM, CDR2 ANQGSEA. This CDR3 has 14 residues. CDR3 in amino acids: CSVATGASNYGQYF. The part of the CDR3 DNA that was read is TGCAGCGTGGCCACGGGTGCCTCTAACTATGGT.

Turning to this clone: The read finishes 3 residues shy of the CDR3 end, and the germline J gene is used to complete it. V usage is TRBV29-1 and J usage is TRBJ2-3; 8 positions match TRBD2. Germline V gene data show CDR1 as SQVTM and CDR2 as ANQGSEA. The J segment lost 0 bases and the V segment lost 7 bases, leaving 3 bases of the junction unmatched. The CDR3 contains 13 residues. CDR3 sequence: CSGERGSTDTQYF. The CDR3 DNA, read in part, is TGCAGCGGCGAGCGGGGGAGCACAGATACG.

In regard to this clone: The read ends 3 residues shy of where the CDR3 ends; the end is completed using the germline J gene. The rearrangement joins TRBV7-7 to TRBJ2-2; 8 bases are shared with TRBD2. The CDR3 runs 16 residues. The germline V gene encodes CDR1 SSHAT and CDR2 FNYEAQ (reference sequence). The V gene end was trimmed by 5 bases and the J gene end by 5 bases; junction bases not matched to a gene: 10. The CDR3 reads CASSPGRGGRTGELFF. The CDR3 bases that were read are TGTGCCAGCAGCCCAGGTCGCGGGGGGAGAACCGGGGAG.